This T cell receptor (beta chain) is from a study of cytomegalovirus exposure and HLA in healthy donors (dated by TCRdb to the late 2010s). Notes on the research overall: An earlier analysis of under 600 of the donors reported about 290 Gb of sequence data and 100 million to 130 million unique TCR beta sequences from 190 million or so T cells. To study patterns of TCR occurrence, a later analysis re-analyzed previously published TCR beta repertoires from 600 to 750 donors and added high-resolution HLA genotyping. To predict cytomegalovirus infection status, the study brought together high-throughput TCR immunosequencing, statistical association of individual TCRs with disease status, and machine learning. The study was designed to test whether signatures of past pathogen exposure could be identified by cataloging public T cell receptors. Of the 300 to 400 genotyped donors, 65% to 90% fell in the genetic ancestry cluster associated with self-reported Caucasian donors. Four or five DR-DQ haplotypes were treated as single units for association and clustering because of strong linkage in the cohort. Every repertoire in the discovery cohort had been generated on one and the same sequencing platform. A separate validation cohort of 100 to 150 different subjects was used in addition to the 666-subject first cohort. About 310 gigabases of sequencing data and approximately 85 million unique TCR sequences were included in an early release covering roughly 600 HLA-typed donors. The study used immunosequencing to profile the T cell repertoires of hundreds of subjects and linked those repertoires to cytomegalovirus serostatus. In the later analysis, no new phenotypic data were used to find candidate immune exposures; instead, reliance was placed on TCR beta sequences and their occurrence across donors. The number of typed donors differed by locus: 629-630 for A, B, C, DRB1 and DQB1; some 500 for DQA1; 600 to 610 for DPA1; and approximately 450 for DPB1. Alongside the repertoire data, information on donor age, sex, ethnicity and CMV serostatus was compiled. A later genetic analysis took genome-wide SNP genotypes for about three fifths of the 666 donors and used that subset as a discovery cohort. HLA typing included class I and class II loci at four-digit resolution. An earlier analysis of 587 of the donors used high-throughput TCR beta sequencing to judge whether each TCR beta V gene segment behaved as functional or pseudogenic. Across some 400 genotyped donors of the cohort, an average of about 250,000 unique TCR beta nucleotide sequences per donor were sequenced, and around 20% of those sequences were non-productive. On the study overall, not on this receptor specifically: A further reported finding was that TCR beta sequences accurately predicted the HLA-A and HLA-B alleles for most subjects in the first cohort. In vitro tests confirmed that a few of the cytomegalovirus-associated TCR beta chains recognize cytomegalovirus antigens. When HLA alleles, especially DR and DQ, strongly co-occurred, TCR associations were difficult to assign to individual alleles. Because some donors lacked HLA typing at each locus, the association tests relied only on the typed subset. In a later analysis, HLA-associated TCR beta chains showed more clonal expansion and lower generation probabilities than non-associated chains that were equally common. Because counts were too low, about 17 rarely observed V segments, including chromosome 9 orphons, were excluded from the earlier analysis of around 640 of the donors. In a later genetic analysis, a missense DCLRE1C variant was associated with V-gene and J-gene trimming of TCR beta chains, and the association was replicated in an independent cohort. According to a later genetic analysis, donors in an Asian-associated ancestry cluster had fewer N-insertions in productive TCRs than the approximately 610-donor mean. According to a later analysis, parvovirus B19, influenza, CMV and Epstein-Barr virus appeared linked to several top co-occurrence clusters. The authors suggested that the approach could potentially be extended to other disease states and immunological phenotypes. In a later analysis, TCR association rates were found to vary across HLA loci, with the most associated TCRs seen for DRB1 alleles and the fewest for HLA-C alleles. Most TCR sequences were seen in very few donors, while some public TCRs were found in many individuals. The sequencing pipeline was judged likely to have produced a cluster of highly shared sequence variants as a technical artifact. Most CMV-associated TCR beta chains appeared to be HLA-restricted in a later analysis, and the HLA associations seemed to be driven largely by CMV exposure. In an earlier analysis of around 600 of the donors, most TCR beta V segments were observed in productive rearrangements about 90% or about 30% of the time, broadly matching IMGT annotations. The study gave a list of roughly 150 TCR beta chains associated with cytomegalovirus. For the cohort, immune exposure information was limited to CMV serostatus. In both the original and validation cohorts, the classifier was reported to diagnose cytomegalovirus status with high specificity and sensitivity. Some IMGT-functional V segments, including TRBV6-2 and TRBV6-3, could not be distinguished by the 87-base-pair reads and were therefore excluded. The cohort was sequenced for TCR beta chains only, and without alpha or paired-chain data the features that could be detected were limited. Correlated functional status among segregating V segments might reflect linkage disequilibrium, but an unknown experimental factor could not be ruled out. In a later analysis, 15,000 to 20,000 TCR beta sequences were associated with specific HLA alleles at a false discovery rate of 0.05. Roughly uniform sequencing depth across donors was assumed in presence/absence analyses, although this assumption may not hold.

To note about this clone: This receptor's antigen is unknown. Base qualities are not provided; no much larger clone lies one nucleotide away.

The cohort was made up of about 670 healthy bone marrow donors. All cohort members were sampled while nominally healthy, although unrecorded immune exposures were likely present. The donor was CMV seropositive and belonged to the group of more than 250 seropositive cohort members. Every donor gave a peripheral blood sample, and the peripheral blood mononuclear cells from that sample were used for TCR beta sequencing. Genomic DNA was extracted from the blood cell samples with the Qiagen DNeasy Blood Extraction Kit. Preparation of the library involved the immunoSEQ multiplex PCR assay. The multiplex PCR relied on a mix of 60 forward primers for TCR Vbeta segments and 13 reverse primers for TCR Jbeta segments. The CDR3 region of rearranged TCR beta genes was amplified from genomic DNA by a multiplex PCR assay. The amplified TCR beta libraries were sequenced on the Illumina HiSeq System as 87-base-pair reads. Per the original workflow: Across the roughly 700 repertoires, a later analysis counted tens of millions of unique TCR beta chains, roughly 11 million of which were shared by at least two donors. A nearest-neighbor algorithm error-corrected the raw reads and collapsed the reads into unique sequences, merging closely related sequences to remove PCR and sequencing errors. V, D and J gene segments were assigned by aligning CDR3 sequences to IMGT reference sequences. For a sequence to be retained, a match of at least six nucleotides to both a V gene segment and a J gene segment was required. A rearrangement was called productive if the CDR3 had no stop codons and remained in frame with V and J, and every other rearrangement was called non-productive. CDR3 was defined by IMGT convention, running from the second conserved V-encoded cysteine to the conserved J-encoded phenylalanine. The earlier analysis of approximately 590 of the donors excluded any sequence lacking an unambiguous match to a single V gene segment. In an earlier analysis of 450 to 750 of the donors, a V segment was called functional when productive rearrangements were above 56.7%, and segregating when the standard deviation between donors exceeded 5%. A statistical classification framework was built to diagnose cytomegalovirus status from the catalog of TCR beta chain sequences. In a later analysis, TCR nucleotide sequences were compared against IMGT/GENE-DB human TR gene sequences so that V and J genes could be assigned. Using the TCRdist pipeline, a later analysis assigned CDR3 sequences along with most-parsimonious VDJ recombination scenarios. In a later analysis, each TCR beta chain was defined by its CDR3 amino acid sequence together with its V-gene family, and reads lacking a unique V-gene family were excluded. In a later analysis, approximately 640 highly shared, low-generation-probability nucleotide sequences were removed to address suspected cross-contamination and a sequencing artifact. In a later analysis, a clonal expansion index for each public chain was calculated from normalized within-repertoire ranks of inferred template counts. In a later analysis, generation probabilities were computed with a VDJ recombination model fitted to out-of-frame rearrangements, and the resulting probabilities were checked against IGoR. In a later analysis, TCR-TCR, TCR-HLA and TCR-CMV co-occurrence was scored with hypergeometric tests, and a repertoire-size bias correction was applied to TCR pairs. In a later analysis, false discovery rates were estimated by permuting HLA or CMV assignments 20 times. In a later analysis, co-occurring TCRs were grouped with DBSCAN, and TCRdist sequence similarity was added when clustering was performed within HLA-allele-positive subsets. For co-occurrence clustering, repertoires with fewer than 30,000 or more than 120,000 public chains were excluded, along with 5 or 6 repertoires with anomalous nucleotide sharing. Not all clones reach the TCRdb copy of this immuneACCESS table, which keeps in-frame sequences only. Checked studies attribute under half of the gap to unresolved V genes and leave the rest unexplained. For V, J and clone size, that table is used; D and trimming come from the DNA. The table for this sample lists under 200,000 clones; approximately 75% of them were counted only once. The ten largest clones add up to 2% to 2.5% of the sample.

CDR1 SGHTA and CDR2 FQGNSA were looked up in the germline V gene. The CDR3 holds 12 amino acids from the cysteine to the phenylalanine. Just the 36-base CDR3 DNA is kept, in frame starting at base 1. The junction shows trimming of 6 bases on V and 6 bases on J, plus 10 bases between the germline ends. The rearrangement combines TRBV7-2 with TRBJ2-3; confidence is insufficient to name the D gene. Sequences were obtained from PBMCs. This receptor was taken from a man over 45 in good health and CMV-seropositive. The sequenced DNA: TGTGCCAGCAGATCAGCCAGGGATACGCAGTATTTT. Its coded protein is CASRSARDTQYF.